Presented here are 8 T cell receptor beta chains from one specimen sequenced in a study of blood T cell repertoires in COVID-19. Libraries were prepared by immunoSEQ multiplex PCR; TCRdb keeps only in-frame clonotypes and omits some of them. The data hold some 260,000 clones, with approximately 79% observed a single time. Sequencing was done on a sample of peripheral blood. These receptors all stem from a woman of 80 years or more with active or convalescent COVID-19.

The rearrangement uses TRBV5-4 and TRBJ2-3, with D tentatively TRBD2 (5 bases). The ends were cut back, 3 bases at V and 7 bases at J, with 18 bases in the middle. Germline V gene lookup returns CDR1 SGHNT and CDR2 YYREEE (reference sequence). This CDR3 contains 15 residues. Here the CDR3 DNA reads TGTGCCAGCAGCTCGGGGATCGACTTGACTAATACGCAGTATTTT. It is translated as CASSSGIDLTNTQYF.

The chain combines TRBV15 with TRBJ2-7, with a tentative D call TRBD1 (6 bases). This CDR3 is 13 amino acids long. CDR1 and CDR2 (germline): LNHNV, YYDKDF (reference sequence). The germline V and J ends were trimmed by 5 bases and 4 bases, with 12 bases remaining between them. The CDR3 protein is CATSPRTAYEQYF. CDR3 bases: TGTGCCACCAGCCCCCGGACAGCTTACGAGCAGTACTTC.

The V call is TRBV3-1 (or the pseudogene TRBV3-2), the J call TRBJ1-6; possible D gene TRBD1, 5 bases. The ends were cut back, 5 bases at V and 5 bases at J, with 16 bases in the middle. Per germline, CDR1 LGHDT and CDR2 YNNKEL (reference sequence). The CDR3 length is 16 residues. This CDR3 reads CASSTGGGAHNSPLHF. CDR3 nucleotides: TGTGCCAGCAGCACCGGGGGGGGAGCCCATAATTCACCCCTCCACTTT.

The chain is built from TRBV25-1 and TRBJ1-3; TRBD1 might be the D (6 bases). The CDR3 covers 16 residues. V dropped 1 base and J dropped 4 bases, with 14 bases sitting between them. Germline assignment: CDR1 MGHDK and CDR2 SYGVNS. The CDR3 DNA follows: TGTGCCAGCAGTGAATCGGGCAGGGGTTCCGGAAACACCATATATTTT. It codes for CASSESGRGSGNTIYF. The full variable domain, with the rest looked up from reference TRBV25-1 and TRBJ1-3, is EADIYQTPRYLVIGTGKKITLECSQTMGHDKMYWYQQDPGMELHLIHYSYGVNSTEKGDLSSESTVSRIRTEHFPLTLESARPSHTSQYLCASSESGRGSGNTIYFGEGSWLTVV.

The chain joins TRBV20-1 to TRBJ1-2; maybe TRBD1 (5 bases). The V end lost 3 bases, the J end lost 4 bases, and 9 bases lay between the germline ends. The CDR3 sequence is 12 residues long. Germline CDR1 and CDR2: DFQATT and SNEGSKA (reference sequence). CDR3 bases: TGCAGTGCTAGTGACGGGGGCTATGGCTACACCTTC. Translated, it gives CSASDGGYGYTF.

This clone was detected only a few times. The chain carries TRBV27 and TRBJ2-3; maybe TRBD1 (6 bases). Germline V lookup: CDR1 MNHEY, CDR2 SMNVEV (reference sequence). Between the trimmed V and J ends, which lost 4 bases and 5 bases, there was a span of 13 bases. The CDR3 extends over 14 amino acids. The CDR3 reads CASSSTGFLDTQYF. Written as DNA, the CDR3 is TGTGCCAGCAGTTCCACAGGGTTCCTAGATACGCAGTATTTT.

The rearrangement links TRBV6-6 to TRBJ1-1; D is ambiguous. CDR1 is MNHNY and CDR2 is SVGAGI in the germline V gene (reference sequence). This CDR3 is 14 amino acids long. V dropped 2 bases and J dropped 1 base, with 8 bases sitting between them. The CDR3 sequence: CASSYTPGNTEAFF. The CDR3, as DNA: TGTGCCAGCAGTTACACTCCGGGGAACACTGAAGCTTTCTTT.

The chain combines TRBV19 with TRBJ1-5; D gene ambiguous. V dropped 3 bases and J dropped 5 bases, with 8 bases sitting between them. CDR1 and CDR2 from the germline V gene are LNHDA and SQIVND (reference sequence). The CDR3 is made up of 13 amino acids. Here the CDR3 DNA reads TGTGCCAGTAGTATGGTCCGGGATCAGCCCCAGCATTTT. This codes for CASSMVRDQPQHF.